The source of this T cell receptor (beta chain) is a study of beta chain features in type 1 diabetes. This clone was seen only a few times. Its target is unknown. The same CDR3 is also encoded by other DNA sequences in this sample. The study, taken as a whole, reports: Among patients, naive, central memory and Treg TCRB repertoires appeared more similar than among healthy donors. Type 1 diabetes patients showed a moderate but significant shortening of TCRB CDR3s in all four CD4+ subsets.

Reverse transcription of all isolated RNA meant that expressed TCRB transcripts were sequenced. This table comes from immunoSEQ multiplex PCR, and its TCRdb copy is limited to in-frame clones, with some not included. Among roughly 730,000 clones listed, 13% were seen once. Germline V gene data show CDR1 as MDHEN and CDR2 as SYDVKM. CDR3 length: 13 amino acids. V lost 6 bases to trimming and J lost 7 bases; unmatched junction nucleotides: 6. Sequenced material: naive CD4+ T cells from blood. The chain carries TRBV28 and TRBJ1-2, with TRBD1 identical over 9 bases. The clonotype comes from a man in his late teens or twenties with type 1 diabetes. CDR3 in amino acids: CASSSGQGSGYTF. CDR3 coding DNA: TGTGCCAGCAGCTCGGGACAGGGAAGTGGCTACACCTTC.